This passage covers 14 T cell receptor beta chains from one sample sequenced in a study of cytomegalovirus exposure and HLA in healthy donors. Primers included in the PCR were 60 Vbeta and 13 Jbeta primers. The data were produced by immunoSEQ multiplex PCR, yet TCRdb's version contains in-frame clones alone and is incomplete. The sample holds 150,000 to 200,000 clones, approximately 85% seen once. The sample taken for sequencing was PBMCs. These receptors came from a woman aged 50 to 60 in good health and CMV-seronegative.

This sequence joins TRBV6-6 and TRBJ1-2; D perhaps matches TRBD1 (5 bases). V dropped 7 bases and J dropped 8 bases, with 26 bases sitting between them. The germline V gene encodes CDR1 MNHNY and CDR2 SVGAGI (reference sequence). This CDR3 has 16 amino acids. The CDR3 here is CASIYQTSGRPSGYTF. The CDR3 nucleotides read TGTGCCAGCATTTATCAAACCTCAGGGCGCCCCTCAGGCTACACCTTC.

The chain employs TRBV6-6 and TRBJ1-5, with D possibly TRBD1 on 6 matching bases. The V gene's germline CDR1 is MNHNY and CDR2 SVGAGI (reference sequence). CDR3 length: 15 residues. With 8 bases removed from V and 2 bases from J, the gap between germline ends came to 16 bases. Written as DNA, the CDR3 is TGTGCCAGCGCCACAGGGCAGTCTCGCAATCAGCCCCAGCATTTT. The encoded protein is CASATGQSRNQPQHF.

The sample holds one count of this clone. The CDR3: CASSLRSGNQPQHF. The CDR3 nucleotides are TGTGCCAGCAGTTTAAGGAGTGGGAATCAGCCCCAGCATTTT. The V and J genes are TRBV28 and TRBJ1-5; D is ambiguous. V lost 2 bases and J lost 4, with 9 bases in between. Germline values: CDR1 MDHEN, CDR2 SYDVKM. The CDR3 spans 14 residues.

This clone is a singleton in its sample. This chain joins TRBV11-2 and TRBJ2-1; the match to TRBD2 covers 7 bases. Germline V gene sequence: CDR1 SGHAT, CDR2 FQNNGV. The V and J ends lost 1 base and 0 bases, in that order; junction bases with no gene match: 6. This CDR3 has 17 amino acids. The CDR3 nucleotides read TGTGCCAGCAGCTTAGGGGGAGGGATAATCTCCTACAATGAGCAGTTCTTC. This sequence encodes CASSLGGGIISYNEQFF.

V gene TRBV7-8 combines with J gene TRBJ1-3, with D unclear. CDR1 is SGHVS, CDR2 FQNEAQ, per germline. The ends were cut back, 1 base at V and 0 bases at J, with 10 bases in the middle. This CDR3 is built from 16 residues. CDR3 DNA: TGTGCCAGCAGCTTAGAACGGGGTATCTCTGGAAACACCATATATTTT. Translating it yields CASSLERGISGNTIYF.

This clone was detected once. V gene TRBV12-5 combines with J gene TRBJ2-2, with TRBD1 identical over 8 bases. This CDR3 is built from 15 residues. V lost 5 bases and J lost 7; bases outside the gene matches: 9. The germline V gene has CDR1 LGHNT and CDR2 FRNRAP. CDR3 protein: CASGPHRGDNGELFF. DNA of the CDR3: TGTGCTAGTGGTCCCCACAGGGGGGATAACGGGGAGCTGTTTTTT.

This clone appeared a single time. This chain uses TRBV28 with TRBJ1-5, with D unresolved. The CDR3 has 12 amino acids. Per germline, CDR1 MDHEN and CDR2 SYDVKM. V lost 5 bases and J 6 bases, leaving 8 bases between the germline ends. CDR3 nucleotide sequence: TGTGCCAGCAGTACCGTTAGTCAGCCCCAGCATTTT. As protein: CASSTVSQPQHF.

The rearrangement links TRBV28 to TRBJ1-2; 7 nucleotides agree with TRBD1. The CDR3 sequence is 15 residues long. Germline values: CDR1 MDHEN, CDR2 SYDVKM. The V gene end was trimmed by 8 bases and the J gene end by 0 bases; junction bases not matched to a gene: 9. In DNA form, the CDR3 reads TGTGCCAGCGGGCTTGGGACAGCTACTAACTATGGCTACACCTTC. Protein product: CASGLGTATNYGYTF.

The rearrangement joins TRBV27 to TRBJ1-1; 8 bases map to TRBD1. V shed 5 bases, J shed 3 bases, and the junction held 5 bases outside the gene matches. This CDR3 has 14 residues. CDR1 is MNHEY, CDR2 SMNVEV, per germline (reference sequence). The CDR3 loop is CASSPMGQDTEAFF. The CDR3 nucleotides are TGTGCCAGCAGTCCGATGGGACAGGACACTGAAGCTTTCTTT.

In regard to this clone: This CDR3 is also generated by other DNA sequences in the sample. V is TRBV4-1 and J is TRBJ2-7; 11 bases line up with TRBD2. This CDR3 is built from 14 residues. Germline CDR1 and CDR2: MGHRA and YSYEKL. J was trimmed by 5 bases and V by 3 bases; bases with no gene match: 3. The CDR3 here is CASSQAGLADEQYF. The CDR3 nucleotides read TGCGCCAGCAGCCAGGCGGGACTAGCGGACGAGCAGTACTTC.

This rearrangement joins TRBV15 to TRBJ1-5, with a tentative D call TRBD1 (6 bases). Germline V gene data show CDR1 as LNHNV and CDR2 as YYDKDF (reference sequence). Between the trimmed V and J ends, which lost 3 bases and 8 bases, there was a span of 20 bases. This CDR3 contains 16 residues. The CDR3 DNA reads TGTGCCACCAGCAGGGAGACAGGATTTCGGGGTAAGCCCCAGCATTTT. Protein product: CATSRETGFRGKPQHF.

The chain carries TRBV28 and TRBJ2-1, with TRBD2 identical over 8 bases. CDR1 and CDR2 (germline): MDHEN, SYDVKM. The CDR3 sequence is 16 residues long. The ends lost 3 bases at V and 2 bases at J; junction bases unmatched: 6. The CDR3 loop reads CASSFAGTSAYNEQFF. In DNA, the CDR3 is TGTGCCAGCAGTTTCGCCGGGACTAGTGCCTACAATGAGCAGTTCTTC.

CDR3 region: CASSPRGQGIYEQYF. As DNA, the CDR3 is TGTGCCAGCAGTCCCCGAGGACAGGGCATCTACGAGCAGTACTTC. The chain carries TRBV28 and TRBJ2-7; 8 positions match TRBD1. The germline V gene encodes CDR1 MDHEN and CDR2 SYDVKM. The V and J ends lost 5 bases and 3 bases, in that order; junction bases with no gene match: 9. CDR3 length equals 15 residues.

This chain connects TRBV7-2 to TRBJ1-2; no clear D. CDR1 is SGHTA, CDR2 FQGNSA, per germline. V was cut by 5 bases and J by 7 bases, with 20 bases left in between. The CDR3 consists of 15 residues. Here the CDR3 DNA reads TGTGCCAGCAGCCAAAGGTCCTCCACTATGAGTGGCTACACCTTC. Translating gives CASSQRSSTMSGYTF.